Reported below is one TCR beta chain. Some clones are missing from TCRdb's copy, which holds only in-frame ones; the method was immunoSEQ multiplex PCR. The sample includes around 150,000 clones, less than 90% of them seen just once. The record originates from a study of blood T cell repertoires in COVID-19. The source of this sequence is a human donor with COVID-19, enrolled during active disease. The donor label of this sample is uncertain. Sequencing input: peripheral blood.

The CDR3 region is CASSEGRMYYGYTF. CDR3 coding DNA: TGTGCCAGCAGTGAAGGGCGGATGTATTACGGCTACACCTTC. V usage is TRBV2 and J usage is TRBJ1-2; D remains ambiguous. The V gene's germline CDR1 is SNHLY and CDR2 FYNNEI. There are 14 residues in the CDR3. Trimming stripped 1 base from V and 8 bases from J, with 14 bases between.